The 2 T cell receptor beta chains below were found in one sample sequenced in a study of Graves' ophthalmopathy and Graves' hyperthyroidism. Scientists amplified the TCR beta CDR3 regions from RNA transcripts. Scientists carried out first-round RT-PCR using HTBI primers and then a second-round multiplex PCR. Via MiXCR, TCRdb re-called the multiplex PCR reads, giving one row per CDR3 protein. The sample has approximately 1.2 million distinct CDR3 sequences; about two fifths are singletons. The sequencing sample was made of peripheral blood or thyroid tissue (not recorded which). The receptors were gathered from an adult man with Graves' hyperthyroidism.

This clonotype was found many times. The V gene is TRBV7-8, the J gene TRBJ1-2, with D perhaps TRBD1 (6 bases). This CDR3 is 13 amino acids long. Germline values: CDR1 SGHVS, CDR2 FQNEAQ. V was cut by 2 bases and J by 4 bases, with 8 bases left in between. The CDR3 protein is CASSLTGRYGYTF. CDR3 sequence (DNA): TGTGCCAGCAGCTTAACAGGGCGCTATGGCTACACCTTC.

This clonotype was picked up many times. The chain uses TRBV12-3 or TRBV12-4 and TRBJ1-2; TRBD1 aligns across 7 bases. The trim removed 0 bases at V and 3 bases at J, leaving 4 bases unmatched. The CDR3 runs 15 residues. The CDR3 DNA follows: TGTGCCAGCAGTTTAGCGATGCAGGGGGACTATGGCTACACCTTC. Protein product: CASSLAMQGDYGYTF.